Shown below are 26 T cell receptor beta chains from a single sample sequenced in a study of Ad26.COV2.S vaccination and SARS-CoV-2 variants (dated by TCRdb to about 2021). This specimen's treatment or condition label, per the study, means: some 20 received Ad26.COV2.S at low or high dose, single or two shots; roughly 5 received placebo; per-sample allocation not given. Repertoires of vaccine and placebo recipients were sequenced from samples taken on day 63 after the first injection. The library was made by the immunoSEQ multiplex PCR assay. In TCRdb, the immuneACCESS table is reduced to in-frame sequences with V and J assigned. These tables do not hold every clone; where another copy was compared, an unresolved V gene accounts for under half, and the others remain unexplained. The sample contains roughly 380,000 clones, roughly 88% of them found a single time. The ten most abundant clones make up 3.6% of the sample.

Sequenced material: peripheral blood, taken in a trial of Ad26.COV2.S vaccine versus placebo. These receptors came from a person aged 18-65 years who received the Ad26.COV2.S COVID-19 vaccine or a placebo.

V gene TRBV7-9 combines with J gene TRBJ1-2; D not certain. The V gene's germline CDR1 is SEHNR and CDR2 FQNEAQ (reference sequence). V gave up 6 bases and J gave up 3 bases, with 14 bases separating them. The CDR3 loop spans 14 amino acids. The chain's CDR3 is CASREGGVDYGYTF. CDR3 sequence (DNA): TGTGCCAGCAGAGAAGGAGGCGTTGACTATGGCTACACCTTC.

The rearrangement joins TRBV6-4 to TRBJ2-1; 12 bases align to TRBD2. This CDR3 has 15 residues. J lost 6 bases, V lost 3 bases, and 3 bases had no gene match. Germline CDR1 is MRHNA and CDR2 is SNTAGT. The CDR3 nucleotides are TGTGCCAGCAGTGAAACACTAGCGGGGGGCAATGAGCAGTTCTTC. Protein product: CASSETLAGGNEQFF.

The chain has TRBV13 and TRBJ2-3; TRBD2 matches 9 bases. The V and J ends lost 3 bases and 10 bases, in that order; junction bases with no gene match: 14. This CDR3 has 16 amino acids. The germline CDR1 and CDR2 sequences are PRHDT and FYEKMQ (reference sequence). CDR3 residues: CASSFPQVAGDLPQYF. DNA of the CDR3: TGTGCCAGCAGCTTCCCCCAGGTAGCGGGGGATCTTCCGCAGTATTTT.

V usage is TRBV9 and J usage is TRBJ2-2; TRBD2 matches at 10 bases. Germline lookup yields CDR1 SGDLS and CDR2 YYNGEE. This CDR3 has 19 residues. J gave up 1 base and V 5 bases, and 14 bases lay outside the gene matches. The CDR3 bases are TGTGCCAGCAGTTCCCTTGGGACTAGCGCACCTCTGAACACCGGGGAGCTGTTTTTT. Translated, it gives CASSSLGTSAPLNTGELFF.

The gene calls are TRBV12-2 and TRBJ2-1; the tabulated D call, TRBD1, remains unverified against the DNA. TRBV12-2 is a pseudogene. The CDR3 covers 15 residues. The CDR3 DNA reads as TGTGCAAGTCGCTCCGGACAGGGAGGTTTTGATGAGCAGTTCTTC. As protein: CASRSGQGGFDEQFF.

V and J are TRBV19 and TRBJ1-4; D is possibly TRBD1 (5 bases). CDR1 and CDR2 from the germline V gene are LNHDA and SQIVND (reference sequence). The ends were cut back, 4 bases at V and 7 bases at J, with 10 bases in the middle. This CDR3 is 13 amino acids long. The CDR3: CASSTGMGEKLFF. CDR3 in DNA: TGTGCCAGTAGTACAGGGATGGGTGAAAAACTGTTTTTT.

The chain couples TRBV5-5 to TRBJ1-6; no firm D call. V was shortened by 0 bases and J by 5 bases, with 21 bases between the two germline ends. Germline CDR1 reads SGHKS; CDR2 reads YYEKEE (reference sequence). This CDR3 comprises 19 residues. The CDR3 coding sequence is TGTGCCAGCAGCTTGGAGTGGGAGGGAGCAGGTGGAGATAATTCACCCCTCCACTTT. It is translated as CASSLEWEGAGGDNSPLHF.

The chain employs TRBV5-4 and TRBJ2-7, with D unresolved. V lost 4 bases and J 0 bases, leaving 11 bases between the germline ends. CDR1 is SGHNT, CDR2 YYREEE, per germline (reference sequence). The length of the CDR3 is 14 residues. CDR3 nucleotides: TGTGCCAGCAGCACCGACCGATCCTCCTACGAGCAGTACTTC. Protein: CASSTDRSSYEQYF.

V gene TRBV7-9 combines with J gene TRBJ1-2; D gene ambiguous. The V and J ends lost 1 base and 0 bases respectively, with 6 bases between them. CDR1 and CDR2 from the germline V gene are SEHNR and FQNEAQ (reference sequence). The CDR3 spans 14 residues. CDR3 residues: CASSLGAANYGYTF. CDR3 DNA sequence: TGTGCCAGCAGCTTAGGGGCAGCTAACTATGGCTACACCTTC. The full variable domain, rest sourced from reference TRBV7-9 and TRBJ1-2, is DTGVSQNPRHKITKRGQNVTFRCDPISEHNRLYWYRQTLGQGPEFLTYFQNEAQLEKSRLLSDRFSAERPKGSFSTLEIQRTEQGDSAMYLCASSLGAANYGYTFGSGTRLTVV.

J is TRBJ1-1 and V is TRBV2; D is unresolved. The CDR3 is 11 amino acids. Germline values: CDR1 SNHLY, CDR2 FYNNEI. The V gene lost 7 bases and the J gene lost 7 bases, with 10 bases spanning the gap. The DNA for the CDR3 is TGTGCCAGCACCGCTACATTTGAAGCTTTCTTT. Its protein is CASTATFEAFF.

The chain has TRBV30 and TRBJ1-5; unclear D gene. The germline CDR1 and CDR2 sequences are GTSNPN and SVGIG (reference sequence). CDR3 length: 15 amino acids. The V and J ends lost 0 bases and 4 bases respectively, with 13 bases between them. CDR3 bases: TGTGCCTGGAGTGTAAAGGGCTTTCGGAATCAGCCCCAGCATTTT. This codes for CAWSVKGFRNQPQHF.

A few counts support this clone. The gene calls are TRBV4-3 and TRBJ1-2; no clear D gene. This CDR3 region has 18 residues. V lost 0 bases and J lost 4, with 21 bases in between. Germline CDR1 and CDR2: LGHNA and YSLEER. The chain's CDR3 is CASSQDLPGNSEGYGYTF. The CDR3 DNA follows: TGCGCCAGCAGCCAAGATTTGCCGGGCAACTCTGAGGGCTATGGCTACACCTTC.

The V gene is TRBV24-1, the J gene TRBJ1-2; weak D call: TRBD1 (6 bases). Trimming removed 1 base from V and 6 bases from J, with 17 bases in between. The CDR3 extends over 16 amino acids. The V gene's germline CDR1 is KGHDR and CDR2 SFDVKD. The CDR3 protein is CATSDLVTGDLNGYTF. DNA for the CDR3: TGTGCCACCAGTGATTTAGTGACAGGAGATTTGAATGGCTACACCTTC.

As DNA, the CDR3 is TGTGCCAGCAGCTTAGGACAGGGGGCCGCCTACGAGCAGTACTTC. This codes for CASSLGQGAAYEQYF. The chain employs TRBV7-6 and TRBJ2-7, with 10 bases fitting TRBD1. V trimming: 1 base; J trimming: 2 bases; junction bases outside the gene matches: 2. CDR3 length equals 15 residues. Per the germline V gene, CDR1 is SGHVS and CDR2 is FNYEAQ.

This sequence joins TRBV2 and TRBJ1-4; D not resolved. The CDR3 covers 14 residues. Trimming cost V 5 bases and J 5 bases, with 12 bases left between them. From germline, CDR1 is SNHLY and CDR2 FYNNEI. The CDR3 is CASSPGRLNEKLFF. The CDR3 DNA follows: TGTGCCAGCAGTCCCGGCCGGTTGAATGAAAAACTGTTTTTT.

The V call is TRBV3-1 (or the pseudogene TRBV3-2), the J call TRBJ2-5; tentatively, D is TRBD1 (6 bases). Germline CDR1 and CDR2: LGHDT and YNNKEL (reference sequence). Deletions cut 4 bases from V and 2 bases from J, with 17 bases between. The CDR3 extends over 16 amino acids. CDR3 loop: CASSRRTGTYQETQYF. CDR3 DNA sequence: TGTGCCAGCAGCCGGCGGACCGGGACATATCAAGAGACCCAGTACTTC.

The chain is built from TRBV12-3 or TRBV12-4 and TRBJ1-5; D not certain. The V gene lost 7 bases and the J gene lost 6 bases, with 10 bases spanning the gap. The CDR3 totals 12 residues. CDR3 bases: TGTGCCAGCACTATAGCGGGTCAGCCCCAGCATTTT. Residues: CASTIAGQPQHF.

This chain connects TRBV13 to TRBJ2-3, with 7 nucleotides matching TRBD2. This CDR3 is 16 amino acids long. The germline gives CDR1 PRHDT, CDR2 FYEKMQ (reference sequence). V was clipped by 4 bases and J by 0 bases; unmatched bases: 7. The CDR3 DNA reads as TGTGCCAGCAGCTCTGGGGGGGGTCTGAGCACAGATACGCAGTATTTT. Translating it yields CASSSGGGLSTDTQYF.

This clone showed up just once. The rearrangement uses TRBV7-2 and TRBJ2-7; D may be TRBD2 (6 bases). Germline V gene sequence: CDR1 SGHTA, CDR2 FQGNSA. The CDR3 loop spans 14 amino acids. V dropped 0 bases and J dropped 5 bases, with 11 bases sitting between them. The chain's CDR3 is CASSLAPGGDEQYF. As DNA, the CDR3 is TGTGCCAGCAGCTTAGCTCCCGGAGGGGACGAGCAGTACTTC. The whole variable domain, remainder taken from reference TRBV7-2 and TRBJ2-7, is GAGVSQSPSNKVTEKGKDVELRCDPISGHTALYWYRQSLGQGLEFLIYFQGNSAPDKSGLPSDRFSAERTGGSVSTLTIQRTQQEDSAVYLCASSLAPGGDEQYFGPGTRLTVT.

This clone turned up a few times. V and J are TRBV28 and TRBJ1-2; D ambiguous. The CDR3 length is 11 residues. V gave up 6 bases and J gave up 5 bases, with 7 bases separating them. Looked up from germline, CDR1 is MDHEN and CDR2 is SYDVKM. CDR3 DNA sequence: TGTGCCAGCAGGGTTGGATATGGCTACACCTTC. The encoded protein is CASRVGYGYTF.

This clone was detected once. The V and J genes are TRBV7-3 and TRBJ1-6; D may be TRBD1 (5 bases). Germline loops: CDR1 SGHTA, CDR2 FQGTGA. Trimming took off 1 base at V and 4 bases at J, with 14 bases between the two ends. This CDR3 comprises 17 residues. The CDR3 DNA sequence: TGTGCCAGCAGCTTAAGACAGCCCAGCGTTTATAATTCACCCCTCCACTTT. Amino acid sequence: CASSLRQPSVYNSPLHF.

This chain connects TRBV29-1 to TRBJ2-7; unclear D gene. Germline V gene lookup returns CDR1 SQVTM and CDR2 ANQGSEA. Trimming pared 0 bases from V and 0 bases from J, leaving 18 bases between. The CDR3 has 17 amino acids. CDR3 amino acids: CSVEEDPLVEGSYEQYF. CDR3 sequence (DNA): TGCAGCGTTGAAGAAGACCCCCTGGTTGAAGGCTCCTACGAGCAGTACTTC.

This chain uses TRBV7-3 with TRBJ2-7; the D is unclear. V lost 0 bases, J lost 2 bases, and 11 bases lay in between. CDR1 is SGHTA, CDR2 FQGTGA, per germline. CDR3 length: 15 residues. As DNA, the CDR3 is TGTGCCAGCAGCTTAACCGGCGGCCAGACCTACGAGCAGTACTTC. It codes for CASSLTGGQTYEQYF.

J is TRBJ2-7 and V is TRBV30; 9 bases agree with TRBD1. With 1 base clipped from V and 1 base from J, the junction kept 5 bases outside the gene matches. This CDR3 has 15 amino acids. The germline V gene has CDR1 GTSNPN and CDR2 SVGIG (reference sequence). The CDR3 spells CAWSGGQGTSYEQYF. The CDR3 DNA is TGTGCCTGGAGTGGGGGACAGGGCACGTCCTACGAGCAGTACTTC. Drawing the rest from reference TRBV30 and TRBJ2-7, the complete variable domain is SQTIHQWPATLVQPVGSPLSLECTVEGTSNPNLYWYRQAAGRGLQLLFYSVGIGQISSEVPQNLSASRPQDRQFILSSKKLLLSDSGFYLCAWSGGQGTSYEQYFGPGTRLTVT.

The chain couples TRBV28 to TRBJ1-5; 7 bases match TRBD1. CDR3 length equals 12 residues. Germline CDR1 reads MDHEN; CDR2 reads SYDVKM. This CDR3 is CGGGGRNQPQHF. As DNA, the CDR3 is TGTGGCGGAGGGGGCCGAAATCAGCCCCAGCATTTT.

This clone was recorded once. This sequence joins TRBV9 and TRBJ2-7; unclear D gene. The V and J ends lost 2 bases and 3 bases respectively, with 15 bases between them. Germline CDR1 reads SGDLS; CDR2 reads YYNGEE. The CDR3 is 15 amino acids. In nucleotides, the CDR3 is TGTGCCAGCAGCGTTGACGGGCCCTTCTTCTACGAGCAGTACTTC. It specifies CASSVDGPFFYEQYF.